A selection of T cell receptor beta chains follows, all from one sample in a study of blood T cell repertoires in COVID-19. Sequenced by immunoSEQ multiplex PCR; TCRdb stores in-frame clones only, minus some. The table shows around 29,000 clones, with over 75% occurring only once. What was sequenced was peripheral blood. These TCRs come from a woman of 80 years or more with COVID-19, enrolled during active disease. Each CDR3 is given with its conserved first and last residue. A D gene is named only where the DNA matches it firmly. Expanded clones get a size class; other rows say once, few or many, or leave the size out.

cdr3_aa: CASSPGQGRYTF
cdr3_nt: TGTGCCAGCAGTCCCGGGCAGGGGCGCTACACCTTC
d_call: -
j_call: TRBJ1-2
clone_size: -
v_call: TRBV6-5

cdr3_aa: CASSLGRSYSGNTIYF
cdr3_nt: TGTGCCAGCAGCTTGGGGAGGTCCTACTCTGGAAACACCATATATTTT
d_call: -
j_call: TRBJ1-3
clone_size: -
v_call: TRBV5-5

cdr3_aa: CASSPGQGYGYTF
cdr3_nt: TGTGCCAGTAGTCCGGGACAGGGCTATGGCTACACCTTC
d_call: TRBD1
j_call: TRBJ1-2
clone_size: -
v_call: TRBV19

cdr3_aa: CSVEDFQFGYTF
cdr3_nt: TGCAGCGTTGAAGATTTCCAGTTTGGCTACACCTTC
d_call: -
j_call: TRBJ1-2
clone_size: -
v_call: TRBV29-1

cdr3_aa: CASSQTGVYGYTF
cdr3_nt: TGCGCCAGCAGTCAGACAGGGGTCTATGGCTACACCTTC
d_call: TRBD1
j_call: TRBJ1-2
clone_size: -
v_call: TRBV5-1

cdr3_aa: CASSISGGAYEQYF
cdr3_nt: TGTGCCAGCAGCATTAGCGGGGGGGCCTACGAGCAGTACTTC
d_call: TRBD2
j_call: TRBJ2-7
clone_size: -
v_call: TRBV11-2

cdr3_aa: CASTIAGVTGELFF
cdr3_nt: TGTGCCAGTACCATAGCGGGGGTCACCGGGGAGCTGTTTTTT
d_call: TRBD2
j_call: TRBJ2-2
clone_size: -
v_call: TRBV19

cdr3_aa: CASSVAGSDSPLHF
cdr3_nt: TGTGCCAGCAGCGTTGCGGGAAGTGATTCACCCCTCCACTTT
d_call: -
j_call: TRBJ1-6
clone_size: -
v_call: TRBV9

cdr3_aa: CASSFNQGAVGELFF
cdr3_nt: TGTGCCAGCAGCTTTAATCAGGGGGCGGTCGGGGAGCTGTTTTTT
d_call: TRBD1
j_call: TRBJ2-2
clone_size: -
v_call: TRBV5-4

cdr3_aa: CASSALVHSSYNEQFF
cdr3_nt: TGTGCCAGTAGTGCACTGGTGCACAGCTCCTACAATGAGCAGTTCTTC
d_call: -
j_call: TRBJ2-1
clone_size: -
v_call: TRBV19

cdr3_aa: CASSLEAGRYGYTF
cdr3_nt: TGCGCCAGCAGCTTGGAGGCAGGGAGGTACGGCTACACCTTC
d_call: -
j_call: TRBJ1-2
clone_size: -
v_call: TRBV5-1

cdr3_aa: CASSRTSGGANEQFF
cdr3_nt: TGTGCCAGCAGTCGCACTAGCGGGGGGGCCAACGAGCAGTTCTTC
d_call: TRBD2
j_call: TRBJ2-1
clone_size: -
v_call: TRBV2

cdr3_aa: CAWSGGGPSNQPQHF
cdr3_nt: TGTGCCTGGAGTGGGGGGGGACCGAGCAATCAGCCCCAGCATTTT
d_call: -
j_call: TRBJ1-5
clone_size: -
v_call: TRBV30

cdr3_aa: CATSRRTGQGIYEQYF
cdr3_nt: TGTGCCACCAGCAGAAGAACGGGACAGGGAATTTACGAGCAGTACTTC
d_call: TRBD1
j_call: TRBJ2-7
clone_size: -
v_call: TRBV15

cdr3_aa: CATSDRTDYNEQFF
cdr3_nt: TGTGCCACCAGTGATCGGACAGACTACAATGAGCAGTTCTTC
d_call: -
j_call: TRBJ2-1
clone_size: -
v_call: TRBV24-1

cdr3_aa: CTSSPRTENTEAFF
cdr3_nt: TGCACCAGCAGCCCGAGGACAGAGAACACTGAAGCTTTCTTT
d_call: -
j_call: TRBJ1-1
clone_size: -
v_call: TRBV1

cdr3_aa: CASDWGDGTDTQYF
cdr3_nt: TGTGCCAGCGATTGGGGAGACGGCACAGATACGCAGTATTTT
d_call: -
j_call: TRBJ2-3
clone_size: -
v_call: TRBV2

cdr3_aa: CASSLRGATTPLHF
cdr3_nt: TGTGCCAGCAGCCTCAGGGGGGCGACGACACCCCTCCACTTT
d_call: TRBD1
j_call: TRBJ1-6
clone_size: once
v_call: TRBV3-1/TRBV3-2

cdr3_aa: CASSPRAGARETQYF
cdr3_nt: TGTGCCAGCAGCCCAAGAGCGGGGGCTCGGGAGACCCAGTACTTC
d_call: TRBD2
j_call: TRBJ2-5
clone_size: -
v_call: TRBV5-4

cdr3_aa: CAYNGGPNEKLFF
cdr3_nt: TGTGCCTACAATGGGGGCCCTAATGAAAAACTGTTTTTT
d_call: -
j_call: TRBJ1-4
clone_size: -
v_call: TRBV30

cdr3_aa: CATSSSGVGSYNEQFF
cdr3_nt: TGCGCCACTTCCTCATCCGGGGTAGGCTCCTACAATGAGCAGTTCTTC
d_call: -
j_call: TRBJ2-1
clone_size: few
v_call: TRBV5-1

cdr3_aa: CASRELAGGEQYF
cdr3_nt: TGTGCCAGCAGGGAACTAGCGGGAGGCGAGCAGTACTTC
d_call: TRBD2
j_call: TRBJ2-7
clone_size: few
v_call: TRBV7-2

cdr3_aa: CASSLKGYYGYTF
cdr3_nt: TGTGCCAGCAGTTTAAAGGGGTACTATGGCTACACCTTC
d_call: -
j_call: TRBJ1-2
clone_size: -
v_call: TRBV27

cdr3_aa: CASSLVSGIGADTQYF
cdr3_nt: TGTGCCAGCAGCTTAGTAAGCGGGATAGGCGCAGATACGCAGTATTTT
d_call: TRBD2
j_call: TRBJ2-3
clone_size: -
v_call: TRBV7-9

cdr3_aa: CASSEFAGMGAYNEQFF
cdr3_nt: TGTGCCAGCAGTGAATTTGCGGGGATGGGTGCTTACAATGAGCAGTTCTTC
d_call: -
j_call: TRBJ2-1
clone_size: once
v_call: TRBV25-1

cdr3_aa: CAWRRTGVYGYTF
cdr3_nt: TGTGCCTGGAGGCGGACAGGGGTCTATGGCTACACCTTC
d_call: TRBD1
j_call: TRBJ1-2
clone_size: -
v_call: TRBV30

cdr3_aa: CASSPFRGDGYNEQFF
cdr3_nt: TGTGCCAGCAGCCCCTTCCGGGGGGACGGATACAATGAGCAGTTCTTC
d_call: TRBD2
j_call: TRBJ2-1
clone_size: -
v_call: TRBV7-9

cdr3_aa: CATSRDINRDYGYTF
cdr3_nt: TGTGCCACCAGCAGAGATATCAACAGGGACTATGGCTACACCTTC
d_call: -
j_call: TRBJ1-2
clone_size: -
v_call: TRBV15

cdr3_aa: CASSQVGRTNYGYTF
cdr3_nt: TGCGCCAGCAGCCAAGTCGGACGGACAAACTATGGCTACACCTTC
d_call: -
j_call: TRBJ1-2
clone_size: -
v_call: TRBV4-1

cdr3_aa: CASSLLGGYGYTF
cdr3_nt: TGTGCCAGCAGCTTATTGGGGGGCTATGGCTACACCTTC
d_call: -
j_call: TRBJ1-2
clone_size: -
v_call: TRBV7-9

cdr3_aa: CASSLDRPYGYTF
cdr3_nt: TGTGCCAGCAGCTTGGACAGGCCCTATGGCTACACCTTC
d_call: -
j_call: TRBJ1-2
clone_size: -
v_call: TRBV5-6

cdr3_aa: CASSLARGSEKLFF
cdr3_nt: TGCGCCAGCAGCTTGGCCAGGGGTAGCGAAAAACTGTTTTTT
d_call: -
j_call: TRBJ1-4
clone_size: -
v_call: TRBV5-1

cdr3_aa: CASSHPGIPEAFF
cdr3_nt: TGCGCCAGCAGCCACCCCGGGATCCCTGAAGCTTTCTTT
d_call: -
j_call: TRBJ1-1
clone_size: -
v_call: TRBV4-1

cdr3_aa: CASSPSGAKLGPQHF
cdr3_nt: TGTGCCAGCAGCCCCTCCGGAGCGAAGCTCGGGCCCCAGCATTTT
d_call: -
j_call: TRBJ1-5
clone_size: -
v_call: TRBV7-2

cdr3_aa: CASRATGGGSPLHF
cdr3_nt: TGTGCCAGTAGAGCGACAGGGGGTGGATCACCCCTCCACTTT
d_call: TRBD1
j_call: TRBJ1-6
clone_size: -
v_call: TRBV19

cdr3_aa: CAWSDLGGAQETQYF
cdr3_nt: TGTGCCTGGAGCGATCTCGGGGGGGCCCAAGAGACCCAGTACTTC
d_call: TRBD2
j_call: TRBJ2-5
clone_size: -
v_call: TRBV30

cdr3_aa: CASSQVQGHGLADTQYF
cdr3_nt: TGCGCCAGCAGCCAAGTCCAGGGCCACGGCCTTGCAGATACGCAGTATTTT
d_call: -
j_call: TRBJ2-3
clone_size: once
v_call: TRBV4-1

cdr3_aa: CASSQDQKTGYGYTF
cdr3_nt: TGTGCCAGCAGCCAAGATCAGAAGACAGGGTATGGCTACACCTTC
d_call: TRBD1
j_call: TRBJ1-2
clone_size: -
v_call: TRBV4-2

cdr3_aa: CASSPRTAYSNQPQHF
cdr3_nt: TGTGCCAGCAGCCCCCGGACAGCTTATAGCAATCAGCCCCAGCATTTT
d_call: -
j_call: TRBJ1-5
clone_size: -
v_call: TRBV7-2

cdr3_aa: CASSLGGRTDTQYF
cdr3_nt: TGCGCCAGCAGTTTAGGGGGCAGGACAGATACGCAGTATTTT
d_call: TRBD1
j_call: TRBJ2-3
clone_size: -
v_call: TRBV5-1

cdr3_aa: CASRAAGRESPLHF
cdr3_nt: TGCGCCAGCAGAGCTGCGGGGCGGGAGTCACCCCTCCACTTT
d_call: -
j_call: TRBJ1-6
clone_size: few
v_call: TRBV10-2

cdr3_aa: CASSPPGVSNHSPLHF
cdr3_nt: TGTGCCAGCAGCCCACCGGGAGTATCGAATCACTCACCCCTCCACTTT
d_call: -
j_call: TRBJ1-6
clone_size: -
v_call: TRBV4-2

cdr3_aa: CASSLGQPTDTQYF
cdr3_nt: TGTGCCAGCAGCTTGGGACAGCCCACAGATACGCAGTATTTT
d_call: TRBD1
j_call: TRBJ2-3
clone_size: -
v_call: TRBV7-3

cdr3_aa: CASNGQRGRDRKENTGELFF
cdr3_nt: TGCGCCAGCAACGGTCAAAGAGGACGGGACAGAAAAGAGAACACCGGGGAGCTGTTTTTT
d_call: TRBD1
j_call: TRBJ2-2
clone_size: -
v_call: TRBV10-1

cdr3_aa: CASSYFEGGNSPLHF
cdr3_nt: TGTGCCAGCAGTTACTTTGAGGGTGGCAATTCACCCCTCCACTTT
d_call: -
j_call: TRBJ1-6
clone_size: few
v_call: TRBV6-5

cdr3_aa: CASSQDRNTEAFF
cdr3_nt: TGTGCCAGCAGCCAAGACAGGAACACTGAAGCTTTCTTT
d_call: -
j_call: TRBJ1-1
clone_size: -
v_call: TRBV3-1/TRBV3-2

cdr3_aa: CASSLRTGGDPEAFF
cdr3_nt: TGCGCCAGCAGCTTGAGGACAGGGGGTGACCCTGAAGCTTTCTTT
d_call: TRBD1
j_call: TRBJ1-1
clone_size: -
v_call: TRBV5-1

cdr3_aa: CASSPQGADEQFF
cdr3_nt: TGTGCCAGCAGCCCCCAGGGGGCGGATGAGCAGTTCTTC
d_call: TRBD1
j_call: TRBJ2-1
clone_size: -
v_call: TRBV7-9

cdr3_aa: CASRRGSGGPQETQYF
cdr3_nt: TGTGCCAGCAGGAGGGGGAGCGGGGGACCACAAGAGACCCAGTACTTC
d_call: TRBD2
j_call: TRBJ2-5
clone_size: -
v_call: TRBV2

cdr3_aa: CASSMQDNSYEQYF
cdr3_nt: TGTGCCAGTAGTATGCAGGACAATTCCTACGAGCAGTACTTC
d_call: -
j_call: TRBJ2-7
clone_size: once
v_call: TRBV19

cdr3_aa: CASARDISAEQYF
cdr3_nt: TGTGCCAGCGCGAGGGACATTAGCGCCGAGCAGTACTTC
d_call: -
j_call: TRBJ2-7
clone_size: -
v_call: TRBV18

cdr3_aa: CASSWGGLPSYEQYF
cdr3_nt: TGCGCCAGCAGCTGGGGGGGACTCCCGTCCTACGAGCAGTACTTC
d_call: TRBD2
j_call: TRBJ2-7
clone_size: -
v_call: TRBV5-1

cdr3_aa: CASSPQGTLNTEAFF
cdr3_nt: TGTGCCAGCTCACCACAGGGGACTTTGAACACTGAAGCTTTCTTT
d_call: -
j_call: TRBJ1-1
clone_size: -
v_call: TRBV18

cdr3_aa: CASSQRNTEAFF
cdr3_nt: TGTGCCAGCAGCCAACGGAACACTGAAGCTTTCTTT
d_call: -
j_call: TRBJ1-1
clone_size: -
v_call: TRBV3-1/TRBV3-2

cdr3_aa: CASSLRGPFTDTQYF
cdr3_nt: TGTGCCAGCAGCTTAAGGGGGCCCTTCACAGATACGCAGTATTTT
d_call: TRBD1
j_call: TRBJ2-3
clone_size: once
v_call: TRBV5-6

cdr3_aa: CAWSLRGASSSYNEQFF
cdr3_nt: TGTGCCTGGAGTTTGCGGGGGGCTTCGAGCTCCTACAATGAGCAGTTCTTC
d_call: TRBD2
j_call: TRBJ2-1
clone_size: -
v_call: TRBV30

cdr3_aa: CASLTRDRGAEQYF
cdr3_nt: TGTGCCAGCCTGACCCGGGACAGGGGGGCCGAGCAGTACTTC
d_call: TRBD1
j_call: TRBJ2-7
clone_size: -
v_call: TRBV7-9